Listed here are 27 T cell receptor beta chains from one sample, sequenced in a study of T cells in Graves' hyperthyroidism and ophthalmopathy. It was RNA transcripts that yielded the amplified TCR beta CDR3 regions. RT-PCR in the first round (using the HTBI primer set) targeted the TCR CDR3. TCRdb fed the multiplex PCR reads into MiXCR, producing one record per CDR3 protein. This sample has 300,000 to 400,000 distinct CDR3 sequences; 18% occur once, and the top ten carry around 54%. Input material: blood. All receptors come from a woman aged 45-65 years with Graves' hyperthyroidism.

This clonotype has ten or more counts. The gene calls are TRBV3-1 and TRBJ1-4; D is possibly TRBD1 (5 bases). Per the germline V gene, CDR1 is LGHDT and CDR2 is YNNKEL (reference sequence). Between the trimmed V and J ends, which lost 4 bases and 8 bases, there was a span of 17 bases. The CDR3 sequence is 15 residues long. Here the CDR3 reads CASSRAPGGEEKLFF. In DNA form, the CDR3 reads TGTGCCAGCAGCCGGGCTCCGGGGGGAGAAGAAAAACTGTTTTTT.

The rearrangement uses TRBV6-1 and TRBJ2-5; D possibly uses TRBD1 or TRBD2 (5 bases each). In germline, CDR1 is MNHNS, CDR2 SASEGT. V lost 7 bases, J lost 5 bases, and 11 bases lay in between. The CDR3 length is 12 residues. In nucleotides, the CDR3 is TGTGCCAGCAAAGGGGACGGGGAGACCCAGTACTTC. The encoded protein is CASKGDGETQYF.

The CDR3 DNA reads as TGTGCCAGCTTCAGACAGGACTATGGCTACACCTTC. Translation: CASFRQDYGYTF. J is TRBJ1-2 and V is TRBV25-1, with a possible D match to TRBD1 (6 bases). The CDR3 has 12 residues. V was cut by 8 bases and J by 3 bases, with 10 bases left in between. CDR1 and CDR2 from the germline V gene are MGHDK and SYGVNS.

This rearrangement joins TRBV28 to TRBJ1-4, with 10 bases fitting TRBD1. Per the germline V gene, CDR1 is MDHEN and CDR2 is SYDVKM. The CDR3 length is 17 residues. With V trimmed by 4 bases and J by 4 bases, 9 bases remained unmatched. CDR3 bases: TGTGCCAGCAGTTCCCACCGACAGGGGGCGTATAATGAAAAACTGTTTTTT. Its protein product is CASSSHRQGAYNEKLFF. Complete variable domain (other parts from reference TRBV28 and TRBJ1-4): DVKVTQSSRYLVKRTGEKVFLECVQDMDHENMFWYRQDPGLGLRLIYFSYDVKMKEKGDIPEGYSVSREKKERFSLILESASTNQTSMYLCASSSHRQGAYNEKLFFGSGTQLSVL.

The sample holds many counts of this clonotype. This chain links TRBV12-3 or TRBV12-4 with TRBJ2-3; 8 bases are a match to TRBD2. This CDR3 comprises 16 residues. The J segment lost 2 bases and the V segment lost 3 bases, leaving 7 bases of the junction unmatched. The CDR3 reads CASSLGGGSHTDTQYF. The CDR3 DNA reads TGTGCCAGCAGTTTGGGCGGGGGGTCCCACACAGATACGCAGTATTTT.

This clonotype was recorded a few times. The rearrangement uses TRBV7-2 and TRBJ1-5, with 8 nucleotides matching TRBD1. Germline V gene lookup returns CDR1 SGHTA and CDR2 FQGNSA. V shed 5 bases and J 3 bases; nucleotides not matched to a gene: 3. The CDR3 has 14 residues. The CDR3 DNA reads TGTGCCAGCAGCGAGGACAGGGACAATCAGCCCCAGCATTTT. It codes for CASSEDRDNQPQHF.

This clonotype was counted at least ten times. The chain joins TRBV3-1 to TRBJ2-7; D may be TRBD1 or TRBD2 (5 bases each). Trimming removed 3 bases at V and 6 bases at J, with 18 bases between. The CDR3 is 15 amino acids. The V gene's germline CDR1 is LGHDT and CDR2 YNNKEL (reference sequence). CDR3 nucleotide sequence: TGTGCCAGCAGCCAGAACTGGGACGCGCTCTCCGAGCAGTACTTC. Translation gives CASSQNWDALSEQYF.

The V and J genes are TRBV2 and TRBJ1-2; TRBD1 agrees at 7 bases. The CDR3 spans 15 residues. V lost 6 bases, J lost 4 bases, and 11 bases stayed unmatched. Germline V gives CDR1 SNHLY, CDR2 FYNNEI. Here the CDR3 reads CASRDQTGVPYGYTF. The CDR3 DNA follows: TGTGCCAGCAGAGACCAAACAGGGGTCCCCTATGGCTACACCTTC. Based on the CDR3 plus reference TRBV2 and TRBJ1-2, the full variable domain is EPEVTQTPSHQVTQMGQEVILRCVPISNHLYFYWYRQILGQKVEFLVSFYNNEISEKSEIFDDQFSVERPDGSNFTLKIRSTKLEDSAMYFCASRDQTGVPYGYTFGSGTRLTVV.

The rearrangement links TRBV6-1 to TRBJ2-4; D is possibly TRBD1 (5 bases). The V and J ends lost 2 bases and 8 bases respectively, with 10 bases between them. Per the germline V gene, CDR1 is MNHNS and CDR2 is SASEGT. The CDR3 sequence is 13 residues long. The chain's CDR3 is CASSERRDDIQYF. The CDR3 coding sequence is TGTGCCAGCAGTGAACGCAGGGATGACATTCAGTACTTC.

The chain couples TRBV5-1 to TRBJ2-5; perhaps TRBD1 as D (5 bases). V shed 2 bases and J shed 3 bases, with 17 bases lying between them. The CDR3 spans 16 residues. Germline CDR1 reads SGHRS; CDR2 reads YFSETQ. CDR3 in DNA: TGCGCCAGCAGCTTTACCCCAGCGACAGATGAAGAGACCCAGTACTTC. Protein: CASSFTPATDEETQYF.

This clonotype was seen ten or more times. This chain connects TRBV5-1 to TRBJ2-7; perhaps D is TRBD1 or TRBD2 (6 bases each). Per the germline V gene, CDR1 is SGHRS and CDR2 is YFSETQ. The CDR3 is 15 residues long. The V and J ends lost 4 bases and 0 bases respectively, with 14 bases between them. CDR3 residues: CASSAGHETSYEQYF. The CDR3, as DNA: TGCGCCAGCAGCGCGGGACACGAAACCTCCTACGAGCAGTACTTC.

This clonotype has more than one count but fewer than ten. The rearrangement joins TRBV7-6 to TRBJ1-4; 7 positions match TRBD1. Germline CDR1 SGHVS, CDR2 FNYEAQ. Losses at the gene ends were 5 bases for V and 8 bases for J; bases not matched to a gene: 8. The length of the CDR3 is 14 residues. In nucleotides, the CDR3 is TGTGCCAGCAGCCTGGCAGGGGGAGAGGAAAAACTGTTTTTT. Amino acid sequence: CASSLAGGEEKLFF.

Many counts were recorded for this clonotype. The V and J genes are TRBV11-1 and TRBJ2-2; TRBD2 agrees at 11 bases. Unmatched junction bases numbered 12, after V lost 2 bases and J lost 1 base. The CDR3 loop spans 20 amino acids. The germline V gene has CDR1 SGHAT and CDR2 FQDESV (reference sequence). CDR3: CASSLFGQGGLAGNTGELFF. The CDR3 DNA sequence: TGTGCCAGCAGCTTATTCGGACAGGGCGGACTAGCGGGGAACACCGGGGAGCTGTTTTTT.

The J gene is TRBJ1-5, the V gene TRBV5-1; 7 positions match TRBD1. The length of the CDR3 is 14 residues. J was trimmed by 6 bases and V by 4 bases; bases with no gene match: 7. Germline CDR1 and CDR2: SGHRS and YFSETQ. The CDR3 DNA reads TGCGCCAGCAGCGTTACGACAGGGATTCAGCCCCAGCATTTT. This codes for CASSVTTGIQPQHF.

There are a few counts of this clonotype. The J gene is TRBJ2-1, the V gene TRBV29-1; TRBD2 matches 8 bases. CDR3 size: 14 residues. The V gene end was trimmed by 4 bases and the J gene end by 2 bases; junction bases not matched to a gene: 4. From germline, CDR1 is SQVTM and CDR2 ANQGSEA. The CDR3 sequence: CSVGPSGPYNEQFF. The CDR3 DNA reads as TGCAGCGTTGGGCCTAGCGGGCCCTACAATGAGCAGTTCTTC.

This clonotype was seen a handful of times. CDR3 residues: CASSLGQNNEKLFF. The CDR3 coding sequence is TGTGCCAGCAGTTTAGGGCAGAATAATGAAAAACTGTTTTTT. The chain employs TRBV12-3 or TRBV12-4 and TRBJ1-4; D is undetermined. The CDR3 totals 14 residues. Trimming took off 1 base at V and 4 bases at J, with 7 bases between the two ends.

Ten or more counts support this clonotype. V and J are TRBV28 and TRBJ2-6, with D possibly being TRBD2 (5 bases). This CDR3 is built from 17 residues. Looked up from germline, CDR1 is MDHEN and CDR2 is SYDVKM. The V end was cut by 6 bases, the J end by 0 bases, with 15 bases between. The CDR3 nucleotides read TGTGCCAGCAGGCGACCGCCAGGACTCTCTGGGGCCAACGTCCTGACTTTC. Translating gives CASRRPPGLSGANVLTF.

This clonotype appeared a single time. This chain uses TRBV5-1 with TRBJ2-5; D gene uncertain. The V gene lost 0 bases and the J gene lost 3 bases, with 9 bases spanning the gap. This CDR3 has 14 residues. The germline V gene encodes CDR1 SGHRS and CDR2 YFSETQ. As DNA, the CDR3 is TGCGCCAGCAGCTTGGTATCTGGGAAAGAGACCCAGTACTTC. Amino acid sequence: CASSLVSGKETQYF.

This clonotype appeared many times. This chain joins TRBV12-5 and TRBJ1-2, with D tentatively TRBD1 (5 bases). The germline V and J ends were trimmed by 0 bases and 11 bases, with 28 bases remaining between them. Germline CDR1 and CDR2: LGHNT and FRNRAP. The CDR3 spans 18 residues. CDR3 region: CASGLVYLLNTGPKGYTF. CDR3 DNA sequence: TGTGCTAGTGGTTTGGTCTACCTACTCAACACAGGACCAAAGGGTTACACCTTC.

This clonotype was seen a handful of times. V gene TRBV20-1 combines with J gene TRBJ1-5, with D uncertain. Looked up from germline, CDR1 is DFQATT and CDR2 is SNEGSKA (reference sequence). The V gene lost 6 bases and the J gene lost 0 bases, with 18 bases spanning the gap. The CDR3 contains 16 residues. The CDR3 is CSAQLGPKVSNQPQHF. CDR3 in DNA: TGCAGTGCCCAATTAGGTCCCAAGGTTAGCAATCAGCCCCAGCATTTT.

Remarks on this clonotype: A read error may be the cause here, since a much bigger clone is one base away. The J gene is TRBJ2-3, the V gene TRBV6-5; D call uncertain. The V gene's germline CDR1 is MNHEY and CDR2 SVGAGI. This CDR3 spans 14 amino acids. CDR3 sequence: CAGSYSGRTDTQYF. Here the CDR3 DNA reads TGTGCCGGCAGTTACTCGGGTAGAACCGATACGCAGTATTTT.

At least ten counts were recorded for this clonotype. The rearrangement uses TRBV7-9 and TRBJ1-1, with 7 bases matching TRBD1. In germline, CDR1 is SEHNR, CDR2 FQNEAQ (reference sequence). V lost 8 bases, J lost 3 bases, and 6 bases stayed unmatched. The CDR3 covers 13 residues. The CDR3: CASSLGTDTEAFF. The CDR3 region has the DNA TGTGCCAGCTCACTCGGGACAGACACTGAAGCTTTCTTT.

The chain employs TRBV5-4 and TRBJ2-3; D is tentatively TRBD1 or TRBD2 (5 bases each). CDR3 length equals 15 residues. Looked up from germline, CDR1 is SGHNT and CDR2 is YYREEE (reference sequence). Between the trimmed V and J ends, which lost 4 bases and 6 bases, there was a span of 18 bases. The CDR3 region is CASSGGWTGRDTQYF. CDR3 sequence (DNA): TGTGCCAGCAGCGGCGGGTGGACGGGGCGGGATACGCAGTATTTT.

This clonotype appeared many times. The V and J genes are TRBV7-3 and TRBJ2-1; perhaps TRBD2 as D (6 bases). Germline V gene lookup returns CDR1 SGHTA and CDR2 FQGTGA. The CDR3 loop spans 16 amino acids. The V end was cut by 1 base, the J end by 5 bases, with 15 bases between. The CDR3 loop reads CASSLSRSGPHNEQFF. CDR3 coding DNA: TGTGCCAGCAGCTTAAGCCGTAGCGGTCCACACAATGAGCAGTTCTTC.

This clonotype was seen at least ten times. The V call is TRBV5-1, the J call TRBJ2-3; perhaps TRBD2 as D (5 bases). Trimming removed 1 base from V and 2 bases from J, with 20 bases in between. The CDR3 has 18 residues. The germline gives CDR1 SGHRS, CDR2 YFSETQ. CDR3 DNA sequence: TGCGCCAGCAGCTTGTTATTTCTAGCTCAAAGTCTCACAGATACGCAGTATTTT. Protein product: CASSLLFLAQSLTDTQYF.

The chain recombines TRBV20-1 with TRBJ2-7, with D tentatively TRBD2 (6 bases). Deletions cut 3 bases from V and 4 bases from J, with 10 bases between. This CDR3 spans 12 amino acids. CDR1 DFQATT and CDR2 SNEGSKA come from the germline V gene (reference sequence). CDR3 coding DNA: TGCAGTGCTAGCGGGAGTAAGTACGAGCAGTACTTC. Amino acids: CSASGSKYEQYF.

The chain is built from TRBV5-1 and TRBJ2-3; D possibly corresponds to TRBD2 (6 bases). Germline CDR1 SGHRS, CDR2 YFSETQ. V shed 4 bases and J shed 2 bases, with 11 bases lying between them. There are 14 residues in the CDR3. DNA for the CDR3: TGCGCCAGCAGCCTCGGGGAGGTCACAGATACGCAGTATTTT. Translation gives CASSLGEVTDTQYF. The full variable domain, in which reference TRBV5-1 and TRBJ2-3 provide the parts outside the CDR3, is KAGVTQTPRYLIKTRGQQVTLSCSPISGHRSVSWYQQTPGQGLQFLFEYFSETQRNKGNFPGRFSGRQFSNSRSEMNVSTLELGDSALYLCASSLGEVTDTQYFGPGTRLTVL.